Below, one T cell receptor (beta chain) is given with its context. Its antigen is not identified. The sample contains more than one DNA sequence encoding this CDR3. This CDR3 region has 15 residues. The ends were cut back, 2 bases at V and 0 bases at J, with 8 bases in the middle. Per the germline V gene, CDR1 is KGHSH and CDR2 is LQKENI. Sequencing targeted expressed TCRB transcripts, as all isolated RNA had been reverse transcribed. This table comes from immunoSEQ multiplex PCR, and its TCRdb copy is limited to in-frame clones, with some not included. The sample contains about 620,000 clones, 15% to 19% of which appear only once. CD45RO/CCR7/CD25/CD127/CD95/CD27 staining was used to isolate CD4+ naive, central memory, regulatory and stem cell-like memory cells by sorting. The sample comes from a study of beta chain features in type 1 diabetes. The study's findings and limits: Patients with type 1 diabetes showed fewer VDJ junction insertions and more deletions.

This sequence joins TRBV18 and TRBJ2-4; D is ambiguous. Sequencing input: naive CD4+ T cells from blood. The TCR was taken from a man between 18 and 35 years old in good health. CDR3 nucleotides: TGTGCCAGCTCACCAACCCTGCTAGCCAAAAACATTCAGTACTTC. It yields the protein CASSPTLLAKNIQYF.